The TCR beta chain described here comes from a study of blood T cell repertoires in COVID-19. Study in general: Acute and convalescent COVID-19 samples came from the United States, Italy and Spain. The analysed material was cDNA or gDNA that came from T cells, B-cell-depleted T cells, or PBMCs.

Authors' methods: Amplification of reference gene primers provided the estimated nucleated cell counts. Clones were sequenced by immunoSEQ multiplex PCR, and TCRdb holds only the in-frame ones, with some missing. That table is the source of V, J and clone size, and D and trimming were worked out from the DNA. The data show a few hundred thousand clones, 88% seen once. The V and J ends lost 6 bases and 3 bases, in that order; junction bases with no gene match: 5. The CDR3 totals 14 residues. Germline V gives CDR1 MNHEY, CDR2 SVGAGI. The rearrangement joins TRBV6-5 to TRBJ2-5, with 9 bases aligning to TRBD2. The source of this sequence is a man in his 60s who had recovered from COVID-19. The sequenced sample consisted of peripheral blood. The CDR3 region is CASRRRTSEETQYF. The CDR3 nucleotides are TGTGCCAGCAGACGCCGGACTAGCGAAGAGACCCAGTACTTC.